This TCR beta chain was found in a study of blood T cell repertoires in COVID-19. Produced via immunoSEQ multiplex PCR; TCRdb's table is partial and in-frame only. The data hold tens of thousands of clones, with almost 90% observed a single time. The V gene end was trimmed by 3 bases and the J gene end by 4 bases; junction bases not matched to a gene: 5. Germline V gene sequence: CDR1 MNHEY, CDR2 SMNVEV (reference sequence). There are 14 residues in the CDR3. The gene calls are TRBV27 and TRBJ2-7; 8 bases agree with TRBD2. The sample was peripheral blood. This receptor was taken from a woman aged 80 or over with active or convalescent COVID-19. CDR3 sequence reads: CASSFRAGVYEQYF. DNA for the CDR3: TGTGCCAGCAGTTTTAGAGCGGGGGTTTACGAGCAGTACTTC.